These 22 T cell receptor beta chains originate from one sample sequenced in a study of vaccination effects on CD4 cells after COVID-19. Their cognate antigens are unknown. Using immunoSEQ multiplex PCR, the repertoire was profiled, and TCRdb retains in-frame clones only, with some absent. The sample records roughly 63,000 clones, 75% to 90% being singletons. With the ViraFEST assay, the study expanded antigen-specific CD4+ T cells using viral peptide pools, then sequenced them. Isolation of CD4+ T cells took place after about nine days of culture. The study found no prior SARS-CoV-2 infection in the vaccine recipients, who tested negative for nucleocapsid antibodies. The sample here was CD4+ T cells from PBMCs cultured with SARS-CoV-2 spike peptides, taken before COVID-19 vaccination. All receptors come from a human donor who received a COVID-19 vaccine.

The count of this clone is one. The V gene is TRBV9, the J gene TRBJ2-5; TRBD2 might be the D (5 bases). V was pared by 0 bases and J by 2 bases, with 14 bases between. The CDR3 is 16 amino acids. Per germline, CDR1 SGDLS and CDR2 YYNGEE. CDR3 sequence (DNA): TGTGCCAGCAGCGTAGCTGGGTCTGGCGGGCAAGAGACCCAGTACTTC. This codes for CASSVAGSGGQETQYF. Looking up the rest from reference TRBV9 and TRBJ2-5 gives the full variable domain: DSGVTQTPKHLITATGQRVTLRCSPRSGDLSVYWYQQSLDQGLQFLIQYYNGEERAKGNILERFSAQQFPDLHSELNLSSLELGDSALYFCASSVAGSGGQETQYFGPGTRLLVL.

The rearrangement joins TRBV15 to TRBJ2-7, with D possibly being TRBD2 (6 bases). Germline V gives CDR1 LNHNV, CDR2 YYDKDF (reference sequence). The CDR3 totals 15 residues. Trimming pared 0 bases from V and 0 bases from J, leaving 9 bases between. In nucleotides, the CDR3 is TGTGCCACCAGCAGAGATAGGAGGGCCTCCTACGAGCAGTACGTC. Protein product: CATSRDRRASYEQYV.

The chain combines TRBV13 with TRBJ1-6; maybe TRBD1 (6 bases). Germline V CDR1 and CDR2: PRHDT, FYEKMQ (reference sequence). V was cut by 6 bases and J by 7 bases, with 13 bases left in between. This CDR3 comprises 14 residues. In nucleotides, the CDR3 is TGTGCCAGCAGGTTGGGGGCCCAGAATTCACCCCTCCACTTT. This sequence encodes CASRLGAQNSPLHF.

The chain uses TRBV5-1 and TRBJ2-5, with 7 bases identical to TRBD2. The CDR3 consists of 14 residues. V gave up 1 base and J gave up 3 bases; unmatched junction bases: 3. CDR1 SGHRS and CDR2 YFSETQ come from the germline V gene. CDR3 sequence: CASSLRRGEETQYF. The CDR3 coding sequence is TGCGCCAGCAGCTTGAGACGGGGGGAAGAGACCCAGTACTTC.

Only a few counts were recorded for this clone. The gene calls are TRBV14 and TRBJ1-2; D gene uncertain. CDR3 size: 13 residues. Trimming took 1 base from V and 2 from J, leaving 5 bases between them. Germline V lookup: CDR1 SGHDN, CDR2 FVKESK. The chain's CDR3 is CASSQARNYGYTF. CDR3 DNA: TGTGCCAGCAGCCAAGCCAGAAACTATGGCTACACCTTC.

Only one count was recorded for this clone. The chain carries TRBV11-3 and TRBJ2-3; 9 bases align to TRBD2. Per the germline V gene, CDR1 is SGHNT and CDR2 is YENEEA. The ends lost 2 bases at V and 2 bases at J; junction bases unmatched: 5. The CDR3 is 16 residues long. CDR3 coding DNA: TGTGCCAGCAGCTTACGGCCTAGCGGGACCACAGATACGCAGTATTTT. It yields the protein CASSLRPSGTTDTQYF. Combining the CDR3 with reference TRBV11-3 and TRBJ2-3 gives the whole variable domain EAGVVQSPRYKIIEKKQPVAFWCNPISGHNTLYWYLQNLGQGPELLIRYENEEAVDDSQLPKDRFSAERLKGVDSTLKIQPAELGDSAVYLCASSLRPSGTTDTQYFGPGTRLTVL.

The rearrangement joins TRBV19 to TRBJ1-4; D gene ambiguous. The CDR3 sequence is 15 residues long. The V gene lost 7 bases and the J gene lost 5 bases, with 17 bases spanning the gap. Per the germline V gene, CDR1 is LNHDA and CDR2 is SQIVND (reference sequence). The CDR3 here is CASTLLGASNEKLFF. The CDR3 DNA reads TGTGCCAGTACCCTCCTCGGAGCGTCGAATGAAAAACTGTTTTTT.

The chain links TRBV9 to TRBJ2-3, with D unresolved. V was shortened by 0 bases and J by 2 bases, with 7 bases between the two germline ends. The CDR3 loop spans 14 amino acids. The germline V gene has CDR1 SGDLS and CDR2 YYNGEE. CDR3 DNA: TGTGCCAGCAGCGTAGCCATTTCCACAGATACGCAGTATTTT. It specifies CASSVAISTDTQYF.

This clone was seen more than once but under ten times. The chain has TRBV7-9 and TRBJ2-3; TRBD2 is a possible D gene (6 bases). Trimming left V 10 bases short and J 2 bases short, with 16 bases between. The CDR3 runs 14 residues. Germline CDR1 reads SEHNR; CDR2 reads FQNEAQ (reference sequence). The CDR3 nucleotides read TGTGCCACCACCGGGACGGGAGACACAGATACGCAGTATTTT. Protein product: CATTGTGDTDTQYF.

The chain joins TRBV6-4 to TRBJ1-1; 8 positions match TRBD1. This CDR3 is 14 amino acids long. The ends lost 4 bases at V and 1 base at J; junction bases unmatched: 2. CDR1 and CDR2 from the germline V gene are MRHNA and SNTAGT. The CDR3 loop reads CASSVGTGNTEAFF. Here the CDR3 DNA reads TGTGCCAGCAGTGTTGGGACAGGGAACACTGAAGCTTTCTTT.

Relative to its sample, this clone is medium-sized. The genes are TRBV2 and TRBJ1-2, with a possible D match to TRBD1 (6 bases). CDR1 is SNHLY, CDR2 FYNNEI, per germline. V shed 6 bases and J shed 3 bases, with 11 bases lying between them. The CDR3 length is 13 residues. In DNA form, the CDR3 reads TGTGCCAGCAGCGGACAGTCAGACTATGGCTACACCTTC. Its translation: CASSGQSDYGYTF. Full variable domain (remainder filled in from reference TRBV2 and TRBJ1-2): EPEVTQTPSHQVTQMGQEVILRCVPISNHLYFYWYRQILGQKVEFLVSFYNNEISEKSEIFDDQFSVERPDGSNFTLKIRSTKLEDSAMYFCASSGQSDYGYTFGSGTRLTVV.

J is TRBJ2-2 and V is TRBV25-1, with no clear D. This CDR3 spans 15 amino acids. Germline assignment: CDR1 MGHDK and CDR2 SYGVNS. V was shortened by 0 bases and J by 0 bases, with 5 bases between the two germline ends. The CDR3 protein is CASSEYIPNTGELFF. CDR3 sequence (DNA): TGTGCCAGCAGTGAATATATTCCGAACACCGGGGAGCTGTTTTTT.

V gene TRBV7-2 combines with J gene TRBJ1-1; D may be TRBD1 (6 bases). CDR3 size: 13 residues. CDR1 SGHTA and CDR2 FQGNSA come from the germline V gene. V dropped 2 bases and J dropped 8 bases, with 12 bases sitting between them. The DNA for the CDR3 is TGTGCCAGCAGCTTAAGGACAGCCAAAGAAGCTTTCTTT. This gives the protein CASSLRTAKEAFF.

The rearrangement links TRBV19 to TRBJ2-5; D unclear. Looked up from germline, CDR1 is LNHDA and CDR2 is SQIVND (reference sequence). Trimming took 3 bases from V and 1 from J, leaving 6 bases between them. The CDR3 consists of 13 residues. The CDR3 sequence: CASSIGIQETQYF. DNA for the CDR3: TGTGCCAGTAGTATTGGGATCCAAGAGACCCAGTACTTC.

J is TRBJ2-3 and V is TRBV6-1, with TRBD2 matching 14 bases. The V gene end was trimmed by 4 bases and the J gene end by 1 base; junction bases not matched to a gene: 1. Germline V lookup: CDR1 MNHNS, CDR2 SASEGT. This CDR3 contains 16 residues. CDR3 sequence: CASSVGLAGGTDTQYF. CDR3 coding DNA: TGTGCCAGCAGTGTGGGACTAGCGGGGGGCACAGATACGCAGTATTTT.

This chain joins TRBV5-6 and TRBJ1-1, with D unclear. Germline CDR1 SGHDT, CDR2 YYEEEE. V was trimmed by 4 bases and J by 7 bases, leaving 14 bases between them. This CDR3 has 13 residues. The CDR3 coding sequence is TGTGCCAGCAGCCGCCCGGGAGGGAATGAAGCTTTCTTT. Translation: CASSRPGGNEAFF. The variable domain in full, completed from reference TRBV5-6 and TRBJ1-1, reads DAGVTQSPTHLIKTRGQQVTLRCSPKSGHDTVSWYQQALGQGPQFIFQYYEEEERQRGNFPDRFSGHQFPNYSSELNVNALLLGDSALYLCASSRPGGNEAFFGQGTRLTVV.

V gene TRBV3-1 (or the pseudogene TRBV3-2) combines with J gene TRBJ2-3; D might be TRBD1 (6 bases). Trimming stripped 0 bases from V and 6 bases from J, with 13 bases between. Germline V gene data show CDR1 as LGHDT and CDR2 as YNNKEL (reference sequence). CDR3 size: 15 residues. The CDR3 here is CASSQEGQGKDTQYF. CDR3 DNA sequence: TGTGCCAGCAGCCAAGAGGGGCAGGGGAAGGATACGCAGTATTTT.

This clone appeared a few times. This rearrangement joins TRBV7-9 to TRBJ2-1; 8 bases match TRBD2. CDR3 length equals 12 residues. The V gene's germline CDR1 is SEHNR and CDR2 FQNEAQ (reference sequence). The V gene end was trimmed by 5 bases and the J gene end by 12 bases; junction bases not matched to a gene: 6. The CDR3 spells CASSRGGPAQFF. In DNA form, the CDR3 reads TGTGCCAGCAGCCGCGGGGGGCCGGCGCAGTTCTTC. Full variable domain (rest looked up from reference TRBV7-9 and TRBJ2-1): DTGVSQNPRHKITKRGQNVTFRCDPISEHNRLYWYRQTLGQGPEFLTYFQNEAQLEKSRLLSDRFSAERPKGSFSTLEIQRTEQGDSAMYLCASSRGGPAQFFGPGTRLTVL.

V is TRBV11-2 and J is TRBJ2-1; D ambiguous. The CDR3 runs to 17 residues. Germline loops: CDR1 SGHAT, CDR2 FQNNGV. V gave up 0 bases and J gave up 2 bases, with 14 bases separating them. CDR3 in DNA: TGTGCCAGCAGCTTAGATGGGTGGCAGAGAACCTACAATGAGCAGTTCTTC. This gives the protein CASSLDGWQRTYNEQFF.

The chain combines TRBV3-1 (or the pseudogene TRBV3-2) with TRBJ1-3, with 9 nucleotides matching TRBD1. The CDR3 is 18 amino acids. In germline, CDR1 is LGHDT, CDR2 YNNKEL (reference sequence). The ends lost 0 bases at V and 1 base at J; junction bases unmatched: 7. The CDR3 DNA reads TGTGCCAGCAGCCAAGAAGGGACAGGGAGGTCTTCTGGAAACACCATATATTTT. The encoded protein is CASSQEGTGRSSGNTIYF.

This clone has more than one count but fewer than ten. This chain uses TRBV11-2 with TRBJ1-6; D is perhaps TRBD1 (5 bases). The ends were cut back, 5 bases at V and 10 bases at J, with 18 bases in the middle. The CDR3 runs to 15 residues. Germline loops: CDR1 SGHAT, CDR2 FQNNGV. In DNA form, the CDR3 reads TGTGCCAGCAGCCTGGAGTCGACCTGGGGGTCACCCCTCCACTTT. It yields the protein CASSLESTWGSPLHF.

V is TRBV10-3 and J is TRBJ1-6, with 12 bases that match TRBD1. This CDR3 has 15 amino acids. Germline values: CDR1 ENHRY, CDR2 SYGVKD. V was pared by 3 bases and J by 10 bases, with 4 bases of the junction left unmatched. Here the CDR3 reads CAISESGQGASPLHF. For the CDR3, the DNA is TGTGCCATCAGTGAATCGGGACAGGGGGCCTCACCCCTCCACTTT.